Each of the 11 T cell receptor beta chains below was sequenced from the same sample in a study of blood T cell repertoires in COVID-19. Libraries were prepared by immunoSEQ multiplex PCR; TCRdb keeps only in-frame clonotypes and omits some of them. The sample holds about 230,000 clones, 65% to 85% seen once. The material sequenced was peripheral blood. The receptors were gathered from a man between 40 and 49 years old with acute or convalescent COVID-19.

This clone was seen a single time. This chain connects TRBV2 to TRBJ2-7; 11 bases agree with TRBD2. CDR3 length: 15 residues. Germline CDR1 is SNHLY and CDR2 is FYNNEI. The ends lost 8 bases at V and 6 bases at J; junction bases unmatched: 12. The CDR3 nucleotides read TGTGCCAGCTCATTAGTAGCGGGAGGGCCGGGCGAGCAGTACTTC. This translates into CASSLVAGGPGEQYF.

The V call is TRBV13, the J call TRBJ2-7, with 7 positions matching TRBD2. Germline lookup yields CDR1 PRHDT and CDR2 FYEKMQ (reference sequence). The CDR3 extends over 15 amino acids. V was clipped by 1 base and J by 1 base; unmatched bases: 4. The CDR3: CASSLAPSGSYEQYF. The CDR3 DNA reads as TGTGCCAGCAGCTTAGCTCCTAGCGGATCCTACGAGCAGTACTTC.

The chain combines TRBV6-4 with TRBJ1-2, with D hard to call. The V and J ends lost 3 bases and 4 bases respectively, with 9 bases between them. This CDR3 has 13 amino acids. Germline CDR1 reads MRHNA; CDR2 reads SNTAGT. This CDR3 reads CASSESGTYGYTF. In DNA form, the CDR3 reads TGTGCCAGCAGTGAGAGCGGAACCTATGGCTACACCTTC.

V and J are TRBV6-5 and TRBJ1-5, with TRBD1 identical over 7 bases. The junction had 9 bases not matched to a gene; V was cut back by 6 bases and J by 7 bases. Germline V lookup: CDR1 MNHEY, CDR2 SVGAGI. The CDR3 sequence is 14 residues long. This CDR3 reads CASRNTGEWQPQHF. CDR3 nucleotide sequence: TGTGCCAGCAGGAATACAGGGGAATGGCAGCCCCAGCATTTT.

The chain links TRBV19 to TRBJ2-7; D may be TRBD1 (6 bases). This CDR3 comprises 18 residues. Germline loops: CDR1 LNHDA, CDR2 SQIVND (reference sequence). The V end was cut by 5 bases, the J end by 3 bases, with 26 bases between. This CDR3 reads CASSSPGAADRHFYEQYF. DNA of the CDR3: TGTGCCAGTAGTTCCCCAGGTGCCGCGGACAGACATTTCTACGAGCAGTACTTC.

The rearrangement links TRBV29-1 to TRBJ2-2, with D tentatively TRBD1 (5 bases). Per the germline V gene, CDR1 is SQVTM and CDR2 is ANQGSEA. V dropped 5 bases and J dropped 3 bases, with 13 bases sitting between them. This CDR3 region has 14 residues. The CDR3 spells CSVSTGAYTGELFF. The DNA for the CDR3 is TGCAGCGTTTCTACAGGCGCCTACACCGGGGAGCTGTTTTTT.

The rearrangement links TRBV7-6 to TRBJ1-6, with 8 bases identical to TRBD1. This CDR3 comprises 14 residues. The V segment lost 5 bases and the J segment 5 bases; nucleotides outside the gene matches: 2. CDR1 is SGHVS and CDR2 is FNYEAQ in the germline V gene. The CDR3 region has the DNA TGTGCCAGCAGCCGGGGACAGGATAATTCACCCCTCCACTTT. Amino acids: CASSRGQDNSPLHF.

V usage is TRBV10-3 and J usage is TRBJ1-1, with 7 nucleotides matching TRBD1. The CDR3 consists of 17 residues. Germline CDR1 is ENHRY and CDR2 is SYGVKD. V shed 5 bases and J 1 base; nucleotides not matched to a gene: 13. CDR3 coding DNA: TGTGCCATCAGTAAGTGGACAGGCGACCAAGGGAACACTGAAGCTTTCTTT. Translated: CAISKWTGDQGNTEAFF.

The chain combines TRBV20-1 with TRBJ2-5, with 11 nucleotides matching TRBD1. This CDR3 spans 16 amino acids. Per germline, CDR1 DFQATT and CDR2 SNEGSKA (reference sequence). Germline trimming cut 3 bases from V and 0 bases from J; bases unmatched to any gene: 6. Here the CDR3 DNA reads TGCAGTGCTAGTGACGCGGGACAGGGGGACCAAGAGACCCAGTACTTC. This codes for CSASDAGQGDQETQYF.

The genes are TRBV7-2 and TRBJ1-5; D is possibly TRBD1 (5 bases). Germline assignment: CDR1 SGHTA and CDR2 FQGNSA. V dropped 5 bases and J dropped 6 bases, with 17 bases sitting between them. The CDR3 totals 15 residues. The CDR3 loop reads CASSRQWAGGQPQHF. The CDR3 coding sequence is TGTGCCAGCAGCCGCCAGTGGGCCGGGGGTCAGCCCCAGCATTTT.

This clone occurred a few times. J is TRBJ2-2 and V is TRBV3-1 (or the pseudogene TRBV3-2); 7 bases are a match to TRBD2. CDR3 length: 17 amino acids. After removal of 1 base from V and 8 bases from J, the junction contained 13 bases not matched to a gene. Germline-derived CDR1 and CDR2 are LGHDT and YNNKEL (reference sequence). The CDR3 DNA is TGTGCCAGCAGCCAAGTTACTGCGGGGGTATTAGTAGGGGAGCTGTTTTTT. This gives the protein CASSQVTAGVLVGELFF.